One sample yielded the 22 T cell receptor beta chains listed below, sequenced in a study of metastatic and nonmetastatic thyroid tumors. TCRdb reanalyzed the PCR reads via MiXCR. There are about 85,000 clones in the sample; around 9.1% occur only once, and 8.8% lies in the top ten. Nobody among the patients had been given any treatment before thyroid surgery. The sample consisted of blood. These receptors were obtained from a female donor with papillary thyroid cancer or a benign thyroid nodule (not recorded which). Some clones in this sample may be carry-over from other donors' samples.

This clone was recorded many times. This sequence joins TRBV3-1 and TRBJ1-6, with D tentatively TRBD1 (5 bases). The CDR3 totals 16 residues. Germline V lookup: CDR1 LGHDT, CDR2 YNNKEL (reference sequence). V was clipped by 0 bases and J by 7 bases, with 13 bases between them. In nucleotides, the CDR3 is TGTGCCAGCAGCCAAGAGTTAGTACAGGAAAATTCACCCCTCCACTTT. It specifies CASSQELVQENSPLHF.

There are many counts of this clone. The gene calls are TRBV30 and TRBJ2-5; no firm D call. Trimming cost V 2 bases and J 2 bases, with 9 bases left between them. Germline V gene sequence: CDR1 GTSNPN, CDR2 SVGIG (reference sequence). This CDR3 contains 13 residues. The CDR3 nucleotides read TGTGCCTGGAGTCGGAATTCTCAAGAGACCCAGTACTTC. Translation: CAWSRNSQETQYF.

This clone appeared many times. J is TRBJ2-3 and V is TRBV28, with TRBD2 identical over 8 bases. V was pared by 6 bases and J by 7 bases, with 9 bases of the junction left unmatched. The CDR3 has 14 residues. Per the germline V gene, CDR1 is MDHEN and CDR2 is SYDVKM. The chain's CDR3 is CASSRGGGLYTQYF. Written as DNA, the CDR3 is TGTGCCAGCAGCCGGGGGGGGGGCCTATATACGCAGTATTTT.

This clone has a count of ten or more. The J gene is TRBJ1-2, the V gene TRBV11-2; D gene unclear. CDR1 SGHAT and CDR2 FQNNGV come from the germline V gene. Trimming removed 5 bases at V and 3 bases at J, with 10 bases between. The CDR3 extends over 13 amino acids. CDR3 residues: CASSRTEDYGYTF. For the CDR3, the DNA is TGTGCCAGCAGCCGAACAGAAGACTATGGCTACACCTTC.

In this sample, this clone turned up a few times. The CDR3 sequence: CATPMDRGDQPQHF. The CDR3 region has the DNA TGTGCCACCCCGATGGACAGGGGGGATCAGCCCCAGCATTTT. The chain carries TRBV6-2 or TRBV6-3 and TRBJ1-5; 10 nucleotides align to TRBD1. Germline-derived CDR1 and CDR2 are MNHEY and SVGEGT. This CDR3 contains 14 residues. V was pared by 10 bases and J by 5 bases, with 8 bases of the junction left unmatched.

A few counts support this clone. V and J are TRBV6-2 or TRBV6-3 and TRBJ2-7; 9 positions agree with TRBD1. This CDR3 contains 15 residues. The junction had 11 bases not matched to a gene; V was cut back by 10 bases and J by 1 base. The germline gives CDR1 MNHEY, CDR2 SVGEGT. CDR3 loop: CATRNRGTGSYEQYF. CDR3 nucleotide sequence: TGTGCCACTCGAAACCGGGGGACAGGGTCCTACGAGCAGTACTTC.

This clone was observed many times. This chain joins TRBV13 and TRBJ2-2; 7 bases are shared with TRBD2. The CDR3 is 16 residues long. Trimming cost V 3 bases and J 4 bases; bases outside gene matches: 8. Germline V gene data show CDR1 as PRHDT and CDR2 as FYEKMQ (reference sequence). This CDR3 is CASSFSPLASTGELFF. CDR3 nucleotides: TGTGCCAGCAGCTTCAGCCCACTAGCGAGCACCGGGGAGCTGTTTTTT.

As regards this clone: This may be a read error: a much more frequent sequence differs by one nucleotide. The chain carries TRBV7-9 and TRBJ1-2; D gene ambiguous. The CDR3 has 12 amino acids. Germline CDR1 SEHNR, CDR2 FQNEAQ (reference sequence). This chain's CDR3 is CASSLVGYVYTF. The CDR3 DNA reads TGTGCCAGCAGCTTAGTCGGGTATGTCTACACCTTC.

A few counts support this clone. The CDR3 DNA reads as TGTGCCAGCAGTGAAAGGTCCAGGGATTATGGCTACACCTTC. Protein: CASSERSRDYGYTF. J is TRBJ1-2 and V is TRBV2, with a weak D call TRBD1 (5 bases). The CDR3 runs to 14 residues. Germline loops: CDR1 SNHLY, CDR2 FYNNEI. V shed 2 bases and J shed 5 bases, with 12 bases lying between them.

The sample holds many counts of this clone. As DNA, the CDR3 is TGCGCCAGCAGCTTGACTAGCTCGGGGGATTCACCCCTCCACTTT. It encodes CASSLTSSGDSPLHF. The rearrangement uses TRBV5-1 and TRBJ1-6; perhaps TRBD1 as D (5 bases). V was trimmed by 1 base and J by 8 bases, leaving 13 bases between them. The CDR3 runs 15 residues. Per germline, CDR1 SGHRS and CDR2 YFSETQ.

The V gene is TRBV7-6, the J gene TRBJ2-2, with 8 bases aligning to TRBD1. Germline lookup yields CDR1 SGHVS and CDR2 FNYEAQ. V was clipped by 5 bases and J by 1 base; unmatched bases: 12. The CDR3 length is 18 residues. The CDR3 spells CASSPVHEQGVNTGELFF. The CDR3 DNA is TGTGCCAGCAGCCCCGTTCATGAACAGGGGGTGAACACCGGGGAGCTGTTTTTT.

This clone was detected many times. This may stem from a read error, because a much larger clone lies one nucleotide away. The rearrangement uses TRBV6-2 or TRBV6-3 and TRBJ2-5; 8 bases agree with TRBD2. Germline V gene data show CDR1 as MNHEY and CDR2 as SVGEGT. The CDR3 loop spans 14 amino acids. The CDR3 is CASRPSGGRETQYF. The CDR3, as DNA: TGTGCTAGCAGACCGTCGGGGGGGCGGGAGACCCAGTACTTC.

The V call is TRBV30, the J call TRBJ2-7; maybe TRBD1 (9 bases). The germline V gene has CDR1 GTSNPN and CDR2 SVGIG (reference sequence). V lost 3 bases and J 6 bases, leaving 21 bases between the germline ends. The CDR3 has 15 amino acids. The CDR3: CAWSGGGTGSGEQYF. In DNA form, the CDR3 reads TGTGCCTGGAGCGGCGGGGGGACAGGGAGCGGCGAGCAGTACTTC.

This clone was detected ten times or more. CDR3 region: CASSLAGGWFQYF. Here the CDR3 DNA reads TGTGCCAGCAGCTTAGCTGGGGGCTGGTTTCAGTACTTC. The V call is TRBV11-2, the J call TRBJ2-4, with a tentative D call TRBD1 (6 bases). The CDR3 consists of 13 residues. Deletions cut 1 base from V and 11 bases from J, with 12 bases between. The germline V gene encodes CDR1 SGHAT and CDR2 FQNNGV.

This clone was picked up many times. CDR3 in DNA: TGCAGTGCTAGAGATCTGACGTCTGGGGTTGAGCAGTTCTTC. Translation: CSARDLTSGVEQFF. V gene TRBV20-1 combines with J gene TRBJ2-1; no definite D call. Germline lookup yields CDR1 DFQATT and CDR2 SNEGSKA (reference sequence). V shed 0 bases and J shed 9 bases, with 15 bases lying between them. The CDR3 has 14 residues.

The sample holds a few counts of this clone. The chain combines TRBV20-1 with TRBJ2-2, with D perhaps being TRBD1 or TRBD2 (7 bases each). V was shortened by 5 bases and J by 10 bases, with 20 bases between the two germline ends. The germline gives CDR1 DFQATT, CDR2 SNEGSKA (reference sequence). The CDR3 totals 14 residues. The CDR3 spells CSASRGDRPTELFF. In DNA form, the CDR3 reads TGCAGTGCTTCCCGGGGGGACAGACCGACGGAGCTGTTTTTT.

Regarding this clone: It may be a read error: a sequence one base away is much more abundant. J is TRBJ2-5 and V is TRBV9; 9 nucleotides line up with TRBD2. Germline assignment: CDR1 SGDLS and CDR2 YYNGEE. The CDR3 extends over 15 amino acids. V shed 3 bases and J 5 bases; nucleotides not matched to a gene: 8. The CDR3: CASSASGAAWETQYF. Here the CDR3 DNA reads TGTGCCAGCAGCGCTAGCGGGGCGGCCTGGGAGACCCAGTACTTC.

This clone was seen at least ten times. J is TRBJ2-3 and V is TRBV3-1; 8 positions match TRBD2. There are 15 residues in the CDR3. V shed 3 bases and J 8 bases; nucleotides not matched to a gene: 10. The germline V gene has CDR1 LGHDT and CDR2 YNNKEL (reference sequence). CDR3 in amino acids: CASSQALTAGGTQYF. The CDR3 bases are TGTGCCAGCAGCCAGGCGTTGACCGCGGGGGGTACGCAGTATTTT.

This clone is termed medium-sized. CDR3 protein: CASSPPAPGNGYTF. As DNA, the CDR3 is TGTGCCAGCAGTCCACCGGCCCCGGGCAACGGCTACACCTTC. The genes are TRBV28 and TRBJ1-2; unclear D gene. Per germline, CDR1 MDHEN and CDR2 SYDVKM. The CDR3 has 14 amino acids. Between the trimmed V and J ends, which lost 5 bases and 8 bases, there was a span of 18 bases.

This clone was counted between two and nine times. V usage is TRBV2 and J usage is TRBJ2-3; TRBD2 aligns across 7 bases. The CDR3 is 14 amino acids. Per the germline V gene, CDR1 is SNHLY and CDR2 is FYNNEI. V shed 9 bases, J shed 1 base, and the junction held 7 bases outside the gene matches. The CDR3 region has the DNA TGTGCCAGTCAAATAGCGGGTGGCACAGATACGCAGTATTTT. As protein: CASQIAGGTDTQYF.

This clone came up many times. This chain joins TRBV6-5 and TRBJ2-2; no firm D call. Germline lookup yields CDR1 MNHEY and CDR2 SVGAGI. This CDR3 contains 13 residues. V shed 3 bases and J shed 5 bases, with 7 bases lying between them. The CDR3 nucleotides are TGTGCCAGCAGTTATCTCGGAACCGGGGAGCTGTTTTTT. Translated, it gives CASSYLGTGELFF.

This clone has a count of ten or more. The chain joins TRBV19 to TRBJ1-6; 7 bases are shared with TRBD1. Germline V gene data show CDR1 as LNHDA and CDR2 as SQIVND (reference sequence). The CDR3 is made up of 16 amino acids. The junction had 7 bases not matched to a gene; V was cut back by 3 bases and J by 5 bases. CDR3 in amino acids: CASSIGGRGNNSPLHF. The CDR3 DNA is TGTGCCAGTAGTATCGGCGGCAGGGGGAATAATTCACCCCTCCACTTT.